The 22 T cell receptor beta chains below come from one sample, sequenced in a study of cytomegalovirus exposure and HLA in healthy donors (TCRdb year 2017). The receptor library was made with the immunoSEQ multiplex PCR assay. For the multiplex PCR, a mixture combining 60 forward primers for TCR Vbeta segments and 13 reverse primers for TCR Jbeta segments was used. Held by TCRdb, this immuneACCESS table contains in-frame sequences only and omits some clones. Under half of the omission traces to an unresolved V gene where checked; the cause of the rest is unknown. The sample contains roughly 130,000 clones, 75% to 85% of them found a single time. The ten largest clonotypes hold 2% to 3% of the sample. Material: PBMCs. The receptors were gathered from a man between 25 and 39 years old in good health and CMV-seronegative.

This rearrangement joins TRBV7-9 to TRBJ1-4; D is possibly TRBD1 (5 bases). V lost 4 bases to trimming and J lost 8 bases, with 14 bases between them. Germline V gives CDR1 SEHNR, CDR2 FQNEAQ (reference sequence). The CDR3 extends over 14 amino acids. The CDR3 nucleotides read TGTGCCAGCAGCTCACGGGGGGTGGGAGAAAAACTGTTTTTT. Its protein product is CASSSRGVGEKLFF.

This sequence joins TRBV19 and TRBJ2-1; 10 bases agree with TRBD1. Germline V gives CDR1 LNHDA, CDR2 SQIVND (reference sequence). V gave up 10 bases and J gave up 5 bases; unmatched junction bases: 11. The CDR3 runs to 15 residues. Here the CDR3 DNA reads TGTGCCACCTCCCCCGGACAGGGGGTAAACAATGAGCAGTTCTTC. Its translation is CATSPGQGVNNEQFF.

The rearrangement links TRBV15 to TRBJ2-1; D is unclear. V was clipped by 5 bases and J by 2 bases, with 13 bases between them. The V gene's germline CDR1 is LNHNV and CDR2 YYDKDF (reference sequence). This CDR3 has 15 residues. The CDR3 DNA reads TGTGCCACCAGCGCCTACGGTACCCCCTACAATGAGCAGTTCTTC. The encoded protein is CATSAYGTPYNEQFF.

This clone was counted a single time. A read error may account for a junction end that differs from germline. This sequence joins TRBV4-3 and TRBJ1-4; D uncertain. The CDR3 consists of 14 residues. Germline lookup yields CDR1 LGHNA and CDR2 YSLEER. This CDR3 reads CASGQVQTSEKLFF. The CDR3 region has the DNA TGCGCCAGCGGCCAAGTACAGACGAGTGAAAAACTGTTTTTT.

The chain carries TRBV11-3 and TRBJ2-3; possibly TRBD2 for D (5 bases). The CDR3 runs to 14 residues. Germline CDR1 and CDR2: SGHNT and YENEEA. V shed 1 base and J shed 2 bases, with 7 bases lying between them. CDR3 region: CASSLVGVTDTQYF. DNA for the CDR3: TGTGCCAGCAGCTTAGTGGGAGTCACAGATACGCAGTATTTT.

Remarks on this clone: Other DNA sequences from this sample encode an identical CDR3 as well. The chain joins TRBV19 to TRBJ2-5, with 8 nucleotides matching TRBD2. The length of the CDR3 is 14 residues. Germline V gives CDR1 LNHDA, CDR2 SQIVND (reference sequence). With V trimmed by 4 bases and J by 1 base, 2 bases remained unmatched. CDR3 residues: CASSTTSGQETQYF. CDR3 DNA sequence: TGTGCCAGTAGTACAACTAGCGGCCAAGAGACCCAGTACTTC.

In this sample, this clone turned up a few times. This chain links TRBV10-3 with TRBJ2-5, with 9 bases lining up with TRBD1. Germline lookup yields CDR1 ENHRY and CDR2 SYGVKD. Trimming at V came to 7 bases and at J to 3 bases, leaving 3 bases not matched to a gene. The CDR3 is 13 amino acids. The CDR3 sequence: CAIKRQGEETQYF. The CDR3 region has the DNA TGTGCCATCAAGAGACAGGGGGAAGAGACCCAGTACTTC.

CDR3 loop: CASSSTGVEQYF. The CDR3 DNA is TGTGCCAGCAGCTCGACAGGGGTCGAGCAGTACTTC. The chain joins TRBV11-3 to TRBJ2-7, with TRBD1 matching over 8 bases. The junction had 2 bases not matched to a gene; V was cut back by 4 bases and J by 6 bases. CDR3 size: 12 residues. The germline gives CDR1 SGHNT, CDR2 YENEEA.

The rearrangement uses TRBV14 and TRBJ1-1; D might be TRBD1 (5 bases). The CDR3 is 15 amino acids. The V gene lost 4 bases and the J gene lost 2 bases, with 14 bases spanning the gap. CDR1 and CDR2 (germline): SGHDN, FVKESK. CDR3 bases: TGTGCCAGCAGCCCCGGCTGGACATATAACACTGAAGCTTTCTTT. It encodes CASSPGWTYNTEAFF.

In this sample, this clone turned up once. The chain is built from TRBV14 and TRBJ1-2, with D unclear. Between the trimmed V and J ends, which lost 6 bases and 2 bases, there was a span of 10 bases. The CDR3 sequence is 13 residues long. Germline values: CDR1 SGHDN, CDR2 FVKESK. DNA for the CDR3: TGTGCCAGCAGTCCCGACACGAACTATGGCTACACCTTC. Encoded protein: CASSPDTNYGYTF.

This chain joins TRBV25-1 and TRBJ2-3; D is perhaps TRBD1 (5 bases). Germline V CDR1 and CDR2: MGHDK, SYGVNS. The V end was cut by 6 bases, the J end by 1 base, with 11 bases between. The CDR3 covers 14 residues. The CDR3 protein is CASRTADGTDTQYF. CDR3 bases: TGTGCCAGCAGGACAGCAGACGGCACAGATACGCAGTATTTT. Supplemented by reference TRBV25-1 and TRBJ2-3, the full variable domain reads EADIYQTPRYLVIGTGKKITLECSQTMGHDKMYWYQQDPGMELHLIHYSYGVNSTEKGDLSSESTVSRIRTEHFPLTLESARPSHTSQYLCASRTADGTDTQYFGPGTRLTVL.

This chain uses TRBV2 with TRBJ2-7; 7 bases fit TRBD1. This CDR3 has 17 residues. V lost 2 bases, J lost 11 bases, and 21 bases stayed unmatched. The germline CDR1 and CDR2 sequences are SNHLY and FYNNEI. This chain's CDR3 is CASSESPITGQPGSKYF. CDR3 in DNA: TGTGCCAGCAGTGAAAGTCCGATTACGGGACAGCCGGGGAGTAAGTACTTC.

The rearrangement links TRBV19 to TRBJ2-2; 9 nucleotides line up with TRBD2. The CDR3 contains 16 residues. V shed 3 bases, J shed 6 bases, and the junction held 8 bases outside the gene matches. Germline V CDR1 and CDR2: LNHDA, SQIVND (reference sequence). The CDR3: CASSIGGGRGSGELFF. CDR3 bases: TGTGCCAGTAGTATTGGGGGCGGGAGGGGTTCCGGGGAGCTGTTTTTT.

The CDR3 spells CASSPGEGNEQFF. The CDR3, as DNA: TGTGCCAGCTCACCAGGCGAGGGCAATGAGCAGTTCTTC. The chain joins TRBV18 to TRBJ2-1, with D maybe TRBD2 (5 bases). The CDR3 runs to 13 residues. CDR1 and CDR2 from the germline V gene are KGHSH and LQKENI. V lost 2 bases to trimming and J lost 6 bases, with 8 bases between them.

This clone was counted a few times. The V call is TRBV27, the J call TRBJ2-1; D is possibly TRBD2 (5 bases). CDR1 and CDR2 from the germline V gene are MNHEY and SMNVEV (reference sequence). V lost 5 bases to trimming and J lost 4 bases, with 12 bases between them. This CDR3 contains 14 residues. CDR3 amino acids: CASSLSGVYNEQFF. CDR3 DNA sequence: TGTGCCAGCAGTCTGTCCGGGGTTTACAATGAGCAGTTCTTC.

J is TRBJ2-7 and V is TRBV6-1; D possibly corresponds to TRBD2 (5 bases). The germline V gene encodes CDR1 MNHNS and CDR2 SASEGT. This CDR3 region has 13 residues. V was trimmed by 4 bases and J by 2 bases, leaving 9 bases between them. The CDR3 reads CASSAREPYEQYF. The CDR3 DNA sequence: TGTGCCAGCAGTGCACGGGAACCCTACGAGCAGTACTTC.

V usage is TRBV19 and J usage is TRBJ2-1; D is perhaps TRBD1 (6 bases). Trimming removed 3 bases at V and 7 bases at J, with 16 bases between. Germline V CDR1 and CDR2: LNHDA, SQIVND (reference sequence). This CDR3 is 15 amino acids long. The CDR3, as DNA: TGTGCCAGTAGTATTTGGTCAGGGGTTAGGAATGAGCAGTTCTTC. Its protein product is CASSIWSGVRNEQFF.

The chain has TRBV27 and TRBJ1-5; tentatively, D is TRBD1 (6 bases). The CDR3 is 14 residues long. V lost 6 bases to trimming and J lost 1 base, with 10 bases between them. Germline-derived CDR1 and CDR2 are MNHEY and SMNVEV (reference sequence). This chain's CDR3 is CASRGGASNQPQHF. CDR3 in DNA: TGTGCCAGCAGAGGGGGGGCAAGCAATCAGCCCCAGCATTTT.

This clone is a singleton in its sample. The chain combines TRBV2 with TRBJ2-7; 11 positions agree with TRBD1. Germline loops: CDR1 SNHLY, CDR2 FYNNEI. Trimming cost V 6 bases and J 2 bases; bases outside gene matches: 6. This CDR3 is built from 15 residues. DNA for the CDR3: TGTGCCAGCAGGGCCCCGGGACAGGGGGCCTACGAGCAGTACTTC. It specifies CASRAPGQGAYEQYF.

The chain recombines TRBV28 with TRBJ2-7, with 8 bases lining up with TRBD1. The junction had 6 bases not matched to a gene; V was cut back by 2 bases and J by 6 bases. The CDR3 spans 14 residues. CDR1 and CDR2 from the germline V gene are MDHEN and SYDVKM. CDR3 loop: CASSLETGVREQYF. CDR3 DNA sequence: TGTGCCAGCAGTTTAGAGACAGGGGTCCGCGAGCAGTACTTC.

The chain employs TRBV7-2 and TRBJ2-3; TRBD2 aligns across 10 bases. Trimming at V came to 1 base and at J to 5 bases, leaving 6 bases not matched to a gene. Germline V gene sequence: CDR1 SGHTA, CDR2 FQGNSA. The CDR3 is 16 amino acids. The CDR3 DNA reads as TGTGCCAGCAGCTTAGGGGCTAGCGGGAGAGGAGATACGCAGTATTTT. Translation: CASSLGASGRGDTQYF.

The CDR3 DNA reads as TGTGCCAGCAGCTTTATTTCCCAGGGGCAAGAGACCCAGTACTTC. Protein: CASSFISQGQETQYF. The chain carries TRBV5-4 and TRBJ2-5; tentatively, D is TRBD1 (6 bases). Deletions cut 2 bases from V and 2 bases from J, with 13 bases between. Per the germline V gene, CDR1 is SGHNT and CDR2 is YYREEE (reference sequence). The CDR3 contains 15 residues.